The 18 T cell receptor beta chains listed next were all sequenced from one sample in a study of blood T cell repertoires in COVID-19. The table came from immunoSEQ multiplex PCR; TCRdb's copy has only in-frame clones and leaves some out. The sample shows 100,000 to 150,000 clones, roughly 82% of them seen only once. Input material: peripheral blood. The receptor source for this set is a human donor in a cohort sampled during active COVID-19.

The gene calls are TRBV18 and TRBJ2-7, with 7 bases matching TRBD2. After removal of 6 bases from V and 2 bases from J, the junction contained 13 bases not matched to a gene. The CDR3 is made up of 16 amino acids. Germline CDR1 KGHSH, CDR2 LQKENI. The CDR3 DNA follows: TGTGCCAGCTCTCCCCCCCGGACTAGTAGCCCCTACGAGCAGTACTTC. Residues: CASSPPRTSSPYEQYF.

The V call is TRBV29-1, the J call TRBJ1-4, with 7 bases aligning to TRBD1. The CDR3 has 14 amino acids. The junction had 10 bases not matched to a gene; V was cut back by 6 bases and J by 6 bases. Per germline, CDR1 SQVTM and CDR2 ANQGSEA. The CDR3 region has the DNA TGCAGCGTCCAATTAACAGGGGCGGATGAAAAACTGTTTTTT. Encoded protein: CSVQLTGADEKLFF.

This CDR3 reads CASSGFRDSQETQYF. The CDR3 nucleotides are TGTGCCAGCAGCGGATTCCGGGACAGCCAAGAGACCCAGTACTTC. This chain connects TRBV9 to TRBJ2-5; 7 nucleotides agree with TRBD1. Looked up from germline, CDR1 is SGDLS and CDR2 is YYNGEE. This CDR3 spans 15 amino acids. J lost 1 base, V lost 3 bases, and 6 bases had no gene match.

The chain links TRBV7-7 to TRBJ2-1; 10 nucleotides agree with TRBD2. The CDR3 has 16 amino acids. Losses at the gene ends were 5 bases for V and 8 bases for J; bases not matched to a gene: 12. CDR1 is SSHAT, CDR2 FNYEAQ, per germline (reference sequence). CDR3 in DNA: TGTGCCAGCAGCACCCGAGCGGGAGGGCCCACGGATGAGCAGTTCTTC. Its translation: CASSTRAGGPTDEQFF.

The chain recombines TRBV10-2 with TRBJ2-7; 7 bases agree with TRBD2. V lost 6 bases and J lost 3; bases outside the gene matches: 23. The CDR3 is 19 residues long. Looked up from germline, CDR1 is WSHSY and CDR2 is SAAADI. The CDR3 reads CASRVGLWEGNPDNYEQYF. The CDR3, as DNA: TGCGCCAGCAGAGTGGGCCTGTGGGAGGGTAATCCCGACAACTACGAGCAGTACTTC.

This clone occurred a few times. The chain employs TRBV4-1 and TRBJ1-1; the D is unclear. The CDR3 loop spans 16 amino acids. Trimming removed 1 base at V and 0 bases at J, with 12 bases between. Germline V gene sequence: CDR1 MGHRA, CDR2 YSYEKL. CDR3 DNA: TGCGCCAGCAGCCAAGGAGCAAGCCGGGTGAACACTGAAGCTTTCTTT. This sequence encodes CASSQGASRVNTEAFF.

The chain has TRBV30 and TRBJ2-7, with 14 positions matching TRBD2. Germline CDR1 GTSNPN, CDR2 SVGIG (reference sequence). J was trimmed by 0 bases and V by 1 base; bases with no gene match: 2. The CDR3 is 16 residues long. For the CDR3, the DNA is TGTGCCTGGAGTGGACTAGCGGGAGGGCCCTCCTACGAGCAGTACTTC. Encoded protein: CAWSGLAGGPSYEQYF.

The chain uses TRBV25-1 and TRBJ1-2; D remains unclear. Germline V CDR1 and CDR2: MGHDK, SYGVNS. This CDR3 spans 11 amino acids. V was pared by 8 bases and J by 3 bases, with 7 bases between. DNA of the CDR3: TGTGCCAGCTCCTACGACTATGGCTACACCTTC. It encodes CASSYDYGYTF.

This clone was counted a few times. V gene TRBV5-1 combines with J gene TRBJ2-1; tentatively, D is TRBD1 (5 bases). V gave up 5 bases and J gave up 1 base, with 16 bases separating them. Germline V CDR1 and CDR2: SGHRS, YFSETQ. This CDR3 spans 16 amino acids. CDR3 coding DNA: TGCGCCAGCAGTCTACAGGCCCGTCCATCCTACAATGAGCAGTTCTTC. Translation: CASSLQARPSYNEQFF.

Here the CDR3 DNA reads TGTGCCAGTAGTCCTTACAGGGCTGAAGCTTTCTTT. Translating gives CASSPYRAEAFF. The chain is built from TRBV19 and TRBJ1-1; TRBD1 is a possible D gene (6 bases). The V gene's germline CDR1 is LNHDA and CDR2 SQIVND (reference sequence). V was cut by 5 bases and J by 6 bases, with 10 bases left in between. The CDR3 runs 12 residues.

In nucleotides, the CDR3 is TGTGCCAGCAGTTTGGGAGGGGTAAGCTACGAGCAGTACTTC. Amino acid sequence: CASSLGGVSYEQYF. The chain is built from TRBV6-8 and TRBJ2-7; TRBD2 aligns across 7 bases. Germline V lookup: CDR1 MNHGY, CDR2 SAAAGT. This CDR3 has 14 residues. The ends lost 4 bases at V and 3 bases at J; junction bases unmatched: 6.

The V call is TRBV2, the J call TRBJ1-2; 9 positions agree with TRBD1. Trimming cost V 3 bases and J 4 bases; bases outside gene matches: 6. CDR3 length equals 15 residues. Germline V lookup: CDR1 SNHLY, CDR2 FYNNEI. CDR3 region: CASSEGQGIGYGYTF. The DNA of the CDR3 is TGTGCCAGCAGTGAGGGACAGGGAATAGGCTATGGCTACACCTTC.

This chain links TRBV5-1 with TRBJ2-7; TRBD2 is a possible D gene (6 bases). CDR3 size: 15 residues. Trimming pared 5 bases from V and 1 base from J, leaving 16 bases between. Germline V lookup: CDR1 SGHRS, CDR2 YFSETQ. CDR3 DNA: TGCGCCAGCAGTTATGAGGGGAGCGGGTCCTACGAGCAGTACTTC. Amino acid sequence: CASSYEGSGSYEQYF.

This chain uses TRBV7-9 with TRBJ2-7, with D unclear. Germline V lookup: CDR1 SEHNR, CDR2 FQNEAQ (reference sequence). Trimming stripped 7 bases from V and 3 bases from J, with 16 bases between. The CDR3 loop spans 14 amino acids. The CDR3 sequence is CASNPNFADYEQYF. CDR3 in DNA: TGTGCCAGCAACCCGAACTTCGCCGACTACGAGCAGTACTTC.

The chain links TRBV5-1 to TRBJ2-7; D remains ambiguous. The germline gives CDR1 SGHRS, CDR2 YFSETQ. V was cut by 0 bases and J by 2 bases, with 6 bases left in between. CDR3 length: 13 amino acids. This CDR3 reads CASSLELTYEQYF. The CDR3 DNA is TGCGCCAGCAGCTTGGAGCTGACCTACGAGCAGTACTTC.

CDR3 bases: TGTGCCAGCAGCCCGGGGACAGGGTCTAGCGGGGAGCTGTTTTTT. Protein product: CASSPGTGSSGELFF. The chain uses TRBV7-7 and TRBJ2-2; TRBD1 agrees at 9 bases. The CDR3 contains 15 residues. V lost 5 bases and J lost 7; bases outside the gene matches: 8. From germline, CDR1 is SSHAT and CDR2 FNYEAQ (reference sequence).

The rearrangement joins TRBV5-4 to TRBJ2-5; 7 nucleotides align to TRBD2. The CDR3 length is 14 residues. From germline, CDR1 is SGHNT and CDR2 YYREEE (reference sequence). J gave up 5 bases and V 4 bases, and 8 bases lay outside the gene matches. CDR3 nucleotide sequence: TGTGCCAGCAGCAGCGGGGCCCCCCGGGAGACCCAGTACTTC. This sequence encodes CASSSGAPRETQYF.

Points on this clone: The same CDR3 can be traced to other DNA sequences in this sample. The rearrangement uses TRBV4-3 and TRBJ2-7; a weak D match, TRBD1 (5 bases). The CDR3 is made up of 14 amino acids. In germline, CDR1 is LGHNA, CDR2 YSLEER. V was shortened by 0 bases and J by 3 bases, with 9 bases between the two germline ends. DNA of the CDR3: TGCGCCAGCAGCCAAGATTTGGGGCTCTACGAGCAGTACTTC. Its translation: CASSQDLGLYEQYF.